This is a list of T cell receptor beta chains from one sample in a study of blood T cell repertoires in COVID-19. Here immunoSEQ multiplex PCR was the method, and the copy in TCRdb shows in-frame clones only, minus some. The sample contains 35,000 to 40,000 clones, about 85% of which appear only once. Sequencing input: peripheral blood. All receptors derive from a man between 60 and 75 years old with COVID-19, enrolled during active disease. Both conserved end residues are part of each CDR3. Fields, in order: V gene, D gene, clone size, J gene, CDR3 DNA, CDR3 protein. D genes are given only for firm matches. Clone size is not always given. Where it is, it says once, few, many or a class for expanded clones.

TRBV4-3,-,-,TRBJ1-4,TGCGCCAGCAGCCAAGATTGGACGGGCGGGAATGAAAAACTGTTTTTT,CASSQDWTGGNEKLFF
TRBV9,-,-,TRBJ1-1,TGTGCCAGCAGCGTGGTGGACAGTCCGGGTTTCCCTGAAGCTTTCTTT,CASSVVDSPGFPEAFF
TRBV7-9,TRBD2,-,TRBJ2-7,TGTGCCAGCAGCTTAGCGGGAGGGACGCGGGAGCAGTACTTC,CASSLAGGTREQYF
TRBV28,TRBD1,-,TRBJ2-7,TGTGCCAGCAGTTTAAGGGGGACAGGGATGTACGAGCAGTACTTC,CASSLRGTGMYEQYF
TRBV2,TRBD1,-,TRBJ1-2,TGTGCCAGCAGTGAGGGGACAGGGAGCGCCGGTGGCTACACCTTC,CASSEGTGSAGGYTF
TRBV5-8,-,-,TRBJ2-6,TGTGCCAGCAGCTTGGACGGCTCTGGGGCCAACGTCCTGACTTTC,CASSLDGSGANVLTF
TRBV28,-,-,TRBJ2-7,TGTGCCAGCAGTTCGCCGTTCAGGGGTTCATACGAGCAGTACTTC,CASSSPFRGSYEQYF
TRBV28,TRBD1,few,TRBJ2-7,TGTGCCAGCACGCAGACAGGGGGCAAGAACGAGCAGTACTTC,CASTQTGGKNEQYF
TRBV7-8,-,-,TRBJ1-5,TGTGCCAGCAGCTGGAACAATGGAGATCAGCCCCAGCATTTT,CASSWNNGDQPQHF
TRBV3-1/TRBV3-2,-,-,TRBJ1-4,TGTGCCAGCAGCCAAGATAGTGGCGGAAAACTGTTTTTT,CASSQDSGGKLFF
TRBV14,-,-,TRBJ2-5,TGTGCCAGCAGCCCCGGGGACATACTGGGGGAGACCCAGTACTTC,CASSPGDILGETQYF
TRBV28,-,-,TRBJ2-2,TGTGCCAGCATGTGGGCCACCGGGGAGCTGTTTTTT,CASMWATGELFF
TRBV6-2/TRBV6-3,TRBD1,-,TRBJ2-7,TGTGCCAGCAGTTACCCCAGAGGACAGGTAGAGTCCGAGCAGTACTTC,CASSYPRGQVESEQYF
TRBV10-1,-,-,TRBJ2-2,TGCGCCAGCAGGCCCCGGAGAAACACCGGGGAGCTGTTTTTT,CASRPRRNTGELFF
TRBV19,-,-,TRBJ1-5,TGTGCCAGTAGCCAACAGGAAACCGCCTCTCAGCCCCAGCATTTT,CASSQQETASQPQHF
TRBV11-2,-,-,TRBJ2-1,TGTGCCAGCAGCTTAGCATCCTACAATGAGCAGTTCTTC,CASSLASYNEQFF
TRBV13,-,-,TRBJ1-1,TGTGCCAGCAGCTTTAGACAGTACACTGAAGCTTTCTTT,CASSFRQYTEAFF
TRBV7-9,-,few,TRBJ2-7,TGTGCCAGCAGCCTATGGGGCCAGGGCAGACACTACGAGCAGTACTTC,CASSLWGQGRHYEQYF
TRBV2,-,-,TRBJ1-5,TGTGCCAGCAGTGAAGGGCGGGACAATCAGCCCCAGCATTTT,CASSEGRDNQPQHF
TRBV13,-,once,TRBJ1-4,TGTGCCAGCAGCTTAAGGAGAGGGGGGGGCCCAACAGAAAAACTGTTTTTT,CASSLRRGGGPTEKLFF
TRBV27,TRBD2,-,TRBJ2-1,TGTGCCAGCAGTTTCCCCGGGGTAGCGGGGTACAATGAGCAGTTCTTC,CASSFPGVAGYNEQFF
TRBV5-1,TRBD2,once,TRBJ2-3,TGCGCCAGCAGCGAGACTAGCGGACCCACAGATACGCAGTATTTT,CASSETSGPTDTQYF
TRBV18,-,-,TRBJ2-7,TGTGCCAGCTCACCACGGCGGGGGCCCTACGAGCAGTACTTC,CASSPRRGPYEQYF
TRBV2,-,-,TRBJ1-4,TGTGCCAGCCTCGCGTGGGGGCAAGCTAATGAAAAACTGTTTTTT,CASLAWGQANEKLFF
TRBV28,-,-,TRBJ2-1,TGTGCCAGCAGTCCACAGAGCCGCCCCATCAGGAATGAGCAGTTCTTC,CASSPQSRPIRNEQFF
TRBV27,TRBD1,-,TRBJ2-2,TGTGCCAGCAGTTTATTCTTTGCGGGGACAGGGAACCGGGAGCTGTTTTTT,CASSLFFAGTGNRELFF
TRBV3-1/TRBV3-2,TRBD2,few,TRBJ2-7,TGTGCCAGCACCCTAAGAAGTGTAGGGACTACTTCCTACGAGCAGTACTTC,CASTLRSVGTTSYEQYF
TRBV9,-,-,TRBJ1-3,TGTGCCAGCAGCGTAGGACAGGCTCGCTCTGGAAACACCATATATTTT,CASSVGQARSGNTIYF
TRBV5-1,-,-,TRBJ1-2,TGCGCCAGCAGCTCAGCGGGGCAGTATTATGGCTACACCTTC,CASSSAGQYYGYTF
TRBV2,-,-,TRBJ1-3,TGTGCCAGCAGTTTCTCAGGGACTGGAAACACCATATATTTT,CASSFSGTGNTIYF
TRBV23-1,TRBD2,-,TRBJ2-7,TGCGCCAGCAGGGAAACTAGCGGGAGGGCCTACGAGCAGTACTTC,CASRETSGRAYEQYF
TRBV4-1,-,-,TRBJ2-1,TGCGCCAGCAGCCAAGGCGGTAGCTCCTACAATGAGCAGTTCTTC,CASSQGGSSYNEQFF
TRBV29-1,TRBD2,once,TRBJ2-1,TGCAGCGCCGGACCTAGCGGGATTATCTACAATGAGCAGTTCTTC,CSAGPSGIIYNEQFF
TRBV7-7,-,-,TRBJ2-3,TGTGCCAGCAGCTCCACGTTGGGCGATACGCAGTATTTT,CASSSTLGDTQYF
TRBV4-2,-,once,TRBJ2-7,TGTGCCAGCAGCCAAGATAAAGCCAGGGGCCGGTTCGAGCAGTACTTC,CASSQDKARGRFEQYF
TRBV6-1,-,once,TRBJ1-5,TGTGCCAGCAGTGAAGCGGGGACATGGGGTCAGCCCCAGCATTTT,CASSEAGTWGQPQHF
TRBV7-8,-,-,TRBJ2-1,TGTGCCAGCAGCCCGCAGGATGAGCAGTTCTTC,CASSPQDEQFF
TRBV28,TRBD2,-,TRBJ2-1,TGTGCCAGCAGTCCACAAGCCACTAGCGGGAGGCGGGTTGAGCAGTTCTTC,CASSPQATSGRRVEQFF
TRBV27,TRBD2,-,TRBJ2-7,TGTGCCAGCAGGAGAGTGACGGGAGGCTCCTACGAGCAGTACTTC,CASRRVTGGSYEQYF
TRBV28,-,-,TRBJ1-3,TGTGCCAGCACACAAGACAGTAACTCTGGAAACACCATATATTTT,CASTQDSNSGNTIYF
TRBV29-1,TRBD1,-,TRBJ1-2,TGCAGCGTTGAAGGGACAGGGTTAGGATTAGGCTATGGCTACACCTTC,CSVEGTGLGLGYGYTF
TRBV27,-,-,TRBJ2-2,TGTGCCAGCAGTTTGAGTGGCACCGGGGAGCTGTTTTTT,CASSLSGTGELFF
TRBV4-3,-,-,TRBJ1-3,TGCGCCAGCAGCCAGCAGGGTCACTCTGGAAACACCATATATTTT,CASSQQGHSGNTIYF
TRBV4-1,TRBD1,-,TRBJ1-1,TGCGCTTCCTCTAAAACAGGGGGGAACACTGAAGCTTTCTTT,CASSKTGGNTEAFF
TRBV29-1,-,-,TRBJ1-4,TGCAGCGTTGAAGAAGCCAGTGCAGGGGTAGGGCTGTTTTTT,CSVEEASAGVGLFF
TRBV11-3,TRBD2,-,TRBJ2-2,TGTGCCAGCGCGGGACTAGCGGACACCGGGGAGCTGTTTTTT,CASAGLADTGELFF
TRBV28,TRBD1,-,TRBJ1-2,TGTGCCAGCAGTTTATTACAGGGGGCATATGGCTACACCTTC,CASSLLQGAYGYTF
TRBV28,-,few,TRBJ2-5,TGTGCCAGCAGTCCTCCTTACAGGCAAGAGACCCAGTACTTC,CASSPPYRQETQYF
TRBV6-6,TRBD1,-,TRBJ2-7,TGTGCCAGCACTCCGGGACAGGGGGATCTCTACGAGCAGTACTTC,CASTPGQGDLYEQYF
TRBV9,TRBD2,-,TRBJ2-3,TGTGCCAGCAGCCCAAGGACTAGCGGGGGAGATACGCAGTATTTT,CASSPRTSGGDTQYF
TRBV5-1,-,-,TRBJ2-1,TGCGCCAGCAGCTTGTCTGCCAGAAACAATGAGCAGTTCTTC,CASSLSARNNEQFF
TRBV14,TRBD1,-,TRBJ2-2,TGTGCCAGCAGCCACGGGACAGGGAACACCGGGGAGCTGTTTTTT,CASSHGTGNTGELFF